The sequence of this TCR beta chain was determined in a study of blood T cell repertoires in COVID-19. Study at large: Whether acute or convalescent, the COVID-19 samples came from the United States, Italy and Spain. T cells, B-cell-depleted T cells, or PBMCs supplied cDNA or gDNA.

In the authors' methods: Scientists estimated how many nucleated cells there were by amplifying reference gene primers. The table came from immunoSEQ multiplex PCR; TCRdb's copy has only in-frame clones and leaves some out. V and J calls and clone size are those listed in that table; D and trimming were worked out from the DNA. The repertoire holds more than 200,000 clones, 82% seen once, with roughly 4.9% in the top ten. V lost 3 bases and J lost 1; bases outside the gene matches: 8. Germline CDR1 and CDR2: SGHRS and YFSETQ. The CDR3 totals 16 residues. This chain connects TRBV5-1 to TRBJ1-1, with 8 bases aligning to TRBD1. The sequencing sample was made of peripheral blood. This TCR derives from a woman of 80 years or more with active or convalescent COVID-19. CDR3 sequence: CASSSREQGGNTEAFF. CDR3 sequence (DNA): TGCGCCAGCAGCTCTAGGGAACAGGGGGGGAACACTGAAGCTTTCTTT. Based on the CDR3 plus reference TRBV5-1 and TRBJ1-1, the full variable domain is KAGVTQTPRYLIKTRGQQVTLSCSPISGHRSVSWYQQTPGQGLQFLFEYFSETQRNKGNFPGRFSGRQFSNSRSEMNVSTLELGDSALYLCASSSREQGGNTEAFFGQGTRLTVV.